This TCR beta chain was sequenced for a study of post-analysis software for immune sequencing data. General study results and limits: Multiple sclerosis was associated with a significant reduction in normalized Chao1 diversity relative to controls. Patients showed TRBV5-6, TRBV5-1 and TRBV20-1 among five TRBV segments more frequent than in controls. Same-batch samples co-clustered strongly by F measure.

The CDR3 covers 14 residues. The germline CDR1 and CDR2 sequences are SQVTM and ANQGSEA. V was shortened by 1 base and J by 8 bases, with 17 bases between the two germline ends. Sequencing libraries made from TCR beta cDNA carried unique molecular identifiers. A population of 1 to 10 million T cells gave rise to about half a million cDNA molecules. TCRdb itself ran the PCR reads through MiXCR, one entry per CDR3 protein. The repertoire holds approximately 570,000 distinct CDR3 sequences, with 44% as singletons. Details on this clonotype: What it binds is unknown.

This TCR was recovered from a girl aged 5 to 17 with multiple sclerosis. The sequenced sample consisted of blood. J is TRBJ1-2 and V is TRBV29-1; D ambiguous. The CDR3, as DNA: TGCAGCGTTGAAGGCTCCAGCTGGCGTGAGGGCTACACCTTC. The encoded protein is CSVEGSSWREGYTF.